This TCR beta chain was obtained from a study of T cell responses to AZD1222 COVID-19 vaccine. Study outcomes and limitations: Researchers took repertoire samples only after the peak T cell response had come. Donors skewed white British and female; clonal diversity was possibly underestimated.

V lost 5 bases to trimming and J lost 4 bases, with 9 bases between them. Germline V gene lookup returns CDR1 MDHEN and CDR2 SYDVKM. The CDR3 consists of 13 residues. Produced via immunoSEQ multiplex PCR; TCRdb's table is partial and in-frame only. The data contain about 69,000 clones, about nine tenths of them singletons. About this clone itself: Its specificity is unknown.

This TCR was recovered from an adult in good health. This sample comprised peripheral blood, obtained on day 0 of AZD1222 vaccination. The chain recombines TRBV28 with TRBJ1-5, with unresolved D. CDR3 region: CASSPDGNQPQHF. The DNA of the CDR3 is TGTGCCAGCAGTCCGGACGGGAATCAGCCCCAGCATTTT.